The 21 T cell receptor beta chains below were found in one sample sequenced in a study of Graves' ophthalmopathy and Graves' hyperthyroidism. Amplified TCR beta CDR3 regions were obtained using RNA transcripts as template. First-round RT-PCR with HTBI primers preceded a second-round multiplex PCR. TCRdb used MiXCR to reprocess the multiplex PCR reads, holding one entry per CDR3 protein. The table has a few hundred thousand distinct CDR3 sequences, approximately 20% seen once. Input material: peripheral blood. The receptor source for this set is a woman under 30 with Graves' ophthalmopathy.

This clonotype was counted many times. The chain uses TRBV25-1 and TRBJ1-1; 10 bases are a match to TRBD1. From germline, CDR1 is MGHDK and CDR2 SYGVNS. Losses at the gene ends were 1 base for V and 1 base for J; bases not matched to a gene: 3. The CDR3 runs to 16 residues. CDR3 residues: CASSESGTGANTEAFF. The CDR3 DNA is TGTGCCAGCAGTGAATCTGGGACAGGGGCGAACACTGAAGCTTTCTTT. Drawing the rest from reference TRBV25-1 and TRBJ1-1, the complete variable domain is EADIYQTPRYLVIGTGKKITLECSQTMGHDKMYWYQQDPGMELHLIHYSYGVNSTEKGDLSSESTVSRIRTEHFPLTLESARPSHTSQYLCASSESGTGANTEAFFGQGTRLTVV.

Many counts were recorded for this clonotype. This chain connects TRBV10-3 to TRBJ1-2; 8 bases are a match to TRBD1. The germline V gene encodes CDR1 ENHRY and CDR2 SYGVKD. This CDR3 contains 15 residues. The trim removed 4 bases at V and 4 bases at J, leaving 8 bases unmatched. CDR3: CAISATGTGFYGYTF. Here the CDR3 DNA reads TGTGCCATCAGTGCCACCGGGACAGGCTTCTATGGCTACACCTTC.

The sample holds many counts of this clonotype. The chain couples TRBV6-5 to TRBJ1-5, with TRBD1 matching over 8 bases. CDR1 MNHEY and CDR2 SVGAGI come from the germline V gene. The CDR3 has 14 amino acids. The J segment lost 5 bases and the V segment lost 2 bases, leaving 2 bases of the junction unmatched. Here the CDR3 DNA reads TGTGCCAGCAGTTACCGACAGGGGTATCAGCCCCAGCATTTT. Protein product: CASSYRQGYQPQHF.

The CDR3 reads CASGLAAGYEQYF. The CDR3 region has the DNA TGCGCCAGCGGACTTGCGGCGGGCTACGAGCAGTACTTC. The rearrangement uses TRBV5-1 and TRBJ2-7; tentative D call: TRBD2 (5 bases). This CDR3 contains 13 residues. V was trimmed by 7 bases and J by 3 bases, leaving 14 bases between them. The V gene's germline CDR1 is SGHRS and CDR2 YFSETQ.

This CDR3 is CASGTGWETQYF. In DNA form, the CDR3 reads TGTGCCAGCGGCACAGGGTGGGAGACCCAGTACTTC. The chain joins TRBV28 to TRBJ2-5; maybe TRBD1 (6 bases). In germline, CDR1 is MDHEN, CDR2 SYDVKM. The CDR3 totals 12 residues. Deletions cut 8 bases from V and 5 bases from J, with 12 bases between.

This clonotype was seen ten or more times. V gene TRBV6-5 combines with J gene TRBJ1-2, with D perhaps TRBD1 (6 bases). Germline CDR1 and CDR2: MNHEY and SVGAGI. CDR3 length: 14 residues. V lost 7 bases and J 2 bases, leaving 14 bases between the germline ends. CDR3 in DNA: TGTGCCAGCACTCACAGGGAGAAGAACTATGGCTACACCTTC. Its translation is CASTHREKNYGYTF.

This clonotype was seen at least ten times. The V and J genes are TRBV7-9 and TRBJ1-2, with D unresolved. Germline assignment: CDR1 SEHNR and CDR2 FQNEAQ (reference sequence). This CDR3 has 12 residues. Deletions cut 10 bases from V and 4 bases from J, with 13 bases between. In DNA form, the CDR3 reads TGTGCCAACGGGTGGAATCGCTATGGCTACACCTTC. It yields the protein CANGWNRYGYTF.

This clonotype was seen at least ten times. The chain employs TRBV6-2 or TRBV6-3 and TRBJ1-6; 10 positions agree with TRBD1. The CDR3 length is 14 residues. Germline CDR1 and CDR2: MNHEY and SVGEGT. Losses at the gene ends were 8 bases for V and 10 bases for J; bases not matched to a gene: 8. The CDR3 region has the DNA TGTGCCAGCGGACGGGACAGGGGAGGGTCACCCCTCCACTTT. Amino acids: CASGRDRGGSPLHF.

This clonotype came up many times. CDR3 sequence (DNA): TGTGCCAGCAGCACGCCCCGGGCCCCGAACACTGAAGCTTTCTTT. Its protein is CASSTPRAPNTEAFF. The chain carries TRBV11-2 and TRBJ1-1; no definite D call. Germline CDR1 reads SGHAT; CDR2 reads FQNNGV. This CDR3 is 15 amino acids long. Between the trimmed V and J ends, which lost 5 bases and 1 base, there was a span of 14 bases.

This clonotype was found many times. The chain is built from TRBV15 and TRBJ1-6; maybe TRBD1 (5 bases). The CDR3 sequence is 15 residues long. Germline-derived CDR1 and CDR2 are LNHNV and YYDKDF (reference sequence). V lost 0 bases and J lost 10, with 13 bases in between. In DNA form, the CDR3 reads TGTGCCACCAGCAGAGACGGCAGGGAGGTCTCACCCCTCCACTTT. This encodes CATSRDGREVSPLHF.

This clonotype came up many times. V usage is TRBV30 and J usage is TRBJ1-1; D call uncertain. The CDR3 runs to 15 residues. Per germline, CDR1 GTSNPN and CDR2 SVGIG (reference sequence). Trimming shortened V by 0 bases and J by 1 base, and 12 bases separated the two germline ends. CDR3 region: CAWSVLDPGNTEAFF. CDR3 coding DNA: TGTGCCTGGAGTGTACTGGATCCGGGGAACACTGAAGCTTTCTTT.

At least ten counts were recorded for this clonotype. The rearrangement uses TRBV27 and TRBJ2-3, with 12 bases aligning to TRBD2. The V gene's germline CDR1 is MNHEY and CDR2 SMNVEV (reference sequence). V was clipped by 5 bases and J by 2 bases; unmatched bases: 11. The CDR3 totals 18 residues. CDR3 residues: CASSPLRLAGDFTDTQYF. As DNA, the CDR3 is TGTGCCAGCAGTCCCCTACGACTAGCGGGGGATTTCACAGATACGCAGTATTTT.

This clonotype occurred many times. The chain links TRBV28 to TRBJ2-7; D may correspond to TRBD1 or TRBD2 (7 bases each). CDR3 length: 16 residues. Germline V CDR1 and CDR2: MDHEN, SYDVKM. The V end was cut by 7 bases, the J end by 0 bases, with 19 bases between. CDR3 DNA sequence: TGTGCCAGCACCCCGAGCGGGACAGAGATCTCCTACGAGCAGTACTTC. Translating it yields CASTPSGTEISYEQYF.

This clonotype has a count of ten or more. The rearrangement links TRBV2 to TRBJ2-2; 11 bases map to TRBD2. CDR3 length: 17 residues. Germline assignment: CDR1 SNHLY and CDR2 FYNNEI. The V and J ends lost 6 bases and 4 bases, in that order; junction bases with no gene match: 10. CDR3 sequence reads: CASRLTSGGTSTGELFF. CDR3 in DNA: TGTGCCAGCAGGCTTACTAGCGGGGGAACCAGCACCGGGGAGCTGTTTTTT.

The chain carries TRBV28 and TRBJ1-1; TRBD1 might be the D (5 bases). Trimming took off 3 bases at V and 0 bases at J, with 17 bases between the two ends. The germline V gene encodes CDR1 MDHEN and CDR2 SYDVKM. The CDR3 runs 17 residues. The CDR3: CASSFNRGVFMNTEAFF. CDR3 bases: TGTGCCAGCAGTTTCAATCGGGGGGTCTTCATGAACACTGAAGCTTTCTTT.

In its sample, this clonotype was seen many times. V usage is TRBV4-1 and J usage is TRBJ1-2, with D perhaps matching TRBD1 (6 bases). Trimming took 0 bases from V and 8 from J, leaving 13 bases between them. The germline V gene encodes CDR1 MGHRA and CDR2 YSYEKL. The CDR3 runs 14 residues. The CDR3 nucleotides are TGCGCCAGCAGCCAAGACCCAGGGGTCGGGGGCTACACCTTC. It is translated as CASSQDPGVGGYTF.

Ten or more counts support this clonotype. This chain joins TRBV7-3 and TRBJ1-2, with a weak D call TRBD1 (5 bases). Germline V gives CDR1 SGHTA, CDR2 FQGTGA. Trimming shortened V by 0 bases and J by 8 bases, and 7 bases separated the two germline ends. The CDR3 is 12 residues long. CDR3 sequence reads: CASSLTGDGYTF. CDR3 coding DNA: TGTGCCAGCAGCTTAACTGGGGACGGCTACACCTTC.

Ten or more counts support this clonotype. The chain employs TRBV19 and TRBJ1-1, with unresolved D. The CDR3 sequence is 17 residues long. In germline, CDR1 is LNHDA, CDR2 SQIVND (reference sequence). V gave up 2 bases and J gave up 1 base, with 17 bases separating them. CDR3 protein: CASSIPRQLIGNTEAFF. CDR3 bases: TGTGCCAGTAGTATACCCCGCCAACTAATCGGGAACACTGAAGCTTTCTTT.

This rearrangement joins TRBV7-8 to TRBJ2-5, with TRBD2 matching over 10 bases. The CDR3 contains 15 residues. Germline-derived CDR1 and CDR2 are SGHVS and FQNEAQ. Trimming at V came to 5 bases and at J to 7 bases, leaving 10 bases not matched to a gene. The CDR3 reads CASSLGVAGGGTQYF. The CDR3 DNA sequence: TGTGCCAGCAGCCTAGGGGTAGCGGGAGGAGGGACCCAGTACTTC. Using reference TRBV7-8 and TRBJ2-5 for the parts outside the CDR3, the full variable domain is GAGVSQSPRYKVAKRGQDVALRCDPISGHVSLFWYQQALGQGPEFLTYFQNEAQLDKSGLPSDRFFAERPEGSVSTLKIQRTQQEDSAVYLCASSLGVAGGGTQYFGPGTRLLVL.

This clonotype has at least ten counts. This rearrangement joins TRBV7-2 to TRBJ2-7; D remains unclear. This CDR3 comprises 15 residues. Germline CDR1 is SGHTA and CDR2 is FQGNSA. Trimming stripped 4 bases from V and 3 bases from J, with 16 bases between. DNA for the CDR3: TGTGCCAGCAGCTCCACGGGCCGTGACTTCTACGAGCAGTACTTC. Translating gives CASSSTGRDFYEQYF. Based on the CDR3 plus reference TRBV7-2 and TRBJ2-7, the full variable domain is GAGVSQSPSNKVTEKGKDVELRCDPISGHTALYWYRQSLGQGLEFLIYFQGNSAPDKSGLPSDRFSAERTGGSVSTLTIQRTQQEDSAVYLCASSSTGRDFYEQYFGPGTRLTVT.

This clonotype was seen repeatedly, ten times or more. The V gene is TRBV20-1, the J gene TRBJ1-6, with 9 bases aligning to TRBD1. The CDR3 runs 17 residues. Unmatched junction bases numbered 9, after V lost 6 bases and J lost 0 bases. Germline-derived CDR1 and CDR2 are DFQATT and SNEGSKA (reference sequence). CDR3 amino acids: CSARTGTGSSYNSPLHF. In DNA form, the CDR3 reads TGCAGTGCCAGAACCGGGACAGGGAGCTCCTATAATTCACCCCTCCACTTT.